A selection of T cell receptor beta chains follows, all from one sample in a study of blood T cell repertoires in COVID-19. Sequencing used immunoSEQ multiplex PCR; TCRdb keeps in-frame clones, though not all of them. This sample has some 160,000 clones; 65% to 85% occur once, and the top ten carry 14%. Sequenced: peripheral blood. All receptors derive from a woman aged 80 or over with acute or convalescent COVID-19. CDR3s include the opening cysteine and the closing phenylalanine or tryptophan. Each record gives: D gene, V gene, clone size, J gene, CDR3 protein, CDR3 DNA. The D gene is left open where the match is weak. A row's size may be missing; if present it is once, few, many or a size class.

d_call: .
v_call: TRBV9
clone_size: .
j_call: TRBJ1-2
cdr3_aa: CASSQARRGGYTF
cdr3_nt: TGTGCCAGCAGCCAAGCGAGGAGGGGTGGCTACACCTTC

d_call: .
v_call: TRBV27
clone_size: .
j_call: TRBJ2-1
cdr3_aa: CASSPSRGNEQFF
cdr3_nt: TGTGCCAGCAGTCCCTCCCGCGGCAATGAGCAGTTCTTC

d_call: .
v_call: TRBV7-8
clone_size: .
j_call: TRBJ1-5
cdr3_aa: CASSPQVGGNQPQHF
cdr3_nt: TGTGCCAGCAGCCCCCAGGTGGGGGGGAATCAGCCCCAGCATTTT

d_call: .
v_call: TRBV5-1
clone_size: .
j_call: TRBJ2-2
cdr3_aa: CASSGAANTGELFF
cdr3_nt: TGCGCCAGCAGCGGGGCAGCGAACACCGGGGAGCTGTTTTTT

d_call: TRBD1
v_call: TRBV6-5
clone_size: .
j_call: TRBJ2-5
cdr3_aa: CASDGQGAWAQYF
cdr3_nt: TGTGCCAGCGACGGACAGGGCGCCTGGGCCCAGTACTTC

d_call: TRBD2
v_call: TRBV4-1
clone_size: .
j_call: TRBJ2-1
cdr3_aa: CASSQGNGLAKEEQFF
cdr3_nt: TGCGCCAGCAGCCAAGGAAACGGACTAGCGAAGGAGGAGCAGTTCTTC

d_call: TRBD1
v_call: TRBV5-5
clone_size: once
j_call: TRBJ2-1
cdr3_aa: CASSFTGQGVWNEQFF
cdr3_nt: TGTGCCAGCAGCTTTACAGGCCAGGGGGTCTGGAATGAGCAGTTCTTC

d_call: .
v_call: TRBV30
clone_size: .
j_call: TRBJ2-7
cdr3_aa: CAWGPNRDEQYF
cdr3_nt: TGTGCCTGGGGACCGAACAGGGACGAGCAGTACTTC

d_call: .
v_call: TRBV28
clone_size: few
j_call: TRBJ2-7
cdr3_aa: CASSIQGWVYEQYF
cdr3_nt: TGTGCCAGCAGCATACAGGGTTGGGTCTACGAGCAGTACTTC

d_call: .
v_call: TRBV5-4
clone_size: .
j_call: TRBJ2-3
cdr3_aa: CASSWRTATSFHTQYF
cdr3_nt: TGTGCCAGCAGCTGGCGGACAGCGACTTCATTTCATACGCAGTATTTT

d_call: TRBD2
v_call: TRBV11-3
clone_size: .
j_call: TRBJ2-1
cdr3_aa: CASSTSGRATNEQFF
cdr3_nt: TGTGCCAGCAGCACCAGCGGGAGGGCAACCAATGAGCAGTTCTTC

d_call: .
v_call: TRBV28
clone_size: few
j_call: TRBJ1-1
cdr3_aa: CASSSQIPNTEAFF
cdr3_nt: TGTGCCAGCAGTTCCCAAATCCCGAACACTGAAGCTTTCTTT

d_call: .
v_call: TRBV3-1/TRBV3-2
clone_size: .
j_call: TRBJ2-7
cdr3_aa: CASSQSSYEQYF
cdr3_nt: TGTGCCAGCAGCCAGAGTTCCTACGAGCAGTACTTC

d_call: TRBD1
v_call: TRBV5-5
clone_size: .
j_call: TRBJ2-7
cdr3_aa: CASSPTGGIYEQYF
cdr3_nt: TGTGCCAGCAGCCCGACAGGGGGAATTTACGAGCAGTACTTC

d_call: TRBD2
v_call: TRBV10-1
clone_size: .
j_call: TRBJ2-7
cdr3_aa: CATRTTGLAGYEQYF
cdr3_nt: TGCGCCACCCGTACTACGGGACTAGCGGGCTACGAGCAGTACTTC

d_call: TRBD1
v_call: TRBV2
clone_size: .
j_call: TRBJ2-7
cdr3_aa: CASIPGTESYEQYF
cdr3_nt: TGTGCCAGCATCCCCGGGACAGAGAGCTACGAGCAGTACTTC

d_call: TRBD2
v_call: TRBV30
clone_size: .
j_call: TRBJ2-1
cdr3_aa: CAWSPGLAGENNEQFF
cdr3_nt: TGTGCCTGGAGTCCCGGACTAGCGGGGGAAAACAATGAGCAGTTCTTC

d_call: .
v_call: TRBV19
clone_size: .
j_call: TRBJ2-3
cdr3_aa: CASARQPSTDTQYF
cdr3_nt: TGTGCCAGTGCCCGACAGCCCAGCACAGATACGCAGTATTTT

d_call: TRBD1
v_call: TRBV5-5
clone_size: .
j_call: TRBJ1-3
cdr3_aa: CASSGGQGHGNTIYF
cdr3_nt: TGTGCCAGCAGCGGGGGACAGGGACATGGAAACACCATATATTTT

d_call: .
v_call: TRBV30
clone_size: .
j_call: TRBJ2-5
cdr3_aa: CAWSTRAGETQYF
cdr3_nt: TGTGCCTGGAGCACCAGGGCGGGGGAGACCCAGTACTTC

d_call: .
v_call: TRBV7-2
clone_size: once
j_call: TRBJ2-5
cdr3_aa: CASSRRREETQYF
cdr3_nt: TGTGCCAGCAGCCGTAGGAGGGAAGAGACCCAGTACTTC

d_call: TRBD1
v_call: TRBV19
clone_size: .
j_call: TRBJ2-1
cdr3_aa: CASRNRGINEQFF
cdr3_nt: TGTGCCAGTAGGAACAGGGGGATCAATGAGCAGTTCTTC

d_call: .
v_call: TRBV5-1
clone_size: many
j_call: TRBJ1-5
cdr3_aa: CASSWQGGGNQPQHF
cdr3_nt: TGCGCCAGCAGCTGGCAGGGCGGCGGCAATCAGCCCCAGCATTTT

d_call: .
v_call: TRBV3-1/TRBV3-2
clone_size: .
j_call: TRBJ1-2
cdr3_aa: CASSQDVAGKFGYTF
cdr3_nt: TGTGCCAGCAGCCAAGATGTCGCAGGGAAGTTTGGCTACACCTTC

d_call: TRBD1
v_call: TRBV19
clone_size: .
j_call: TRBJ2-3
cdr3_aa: CASSSPGTGTGTDTQYF
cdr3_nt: TGTGCCAGTAGTAGTCCCGGGACAGGGACCGGCACAGATACGCAGTATTTT

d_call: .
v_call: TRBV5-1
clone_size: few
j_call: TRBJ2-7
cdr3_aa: CASGESPGNYEQYF
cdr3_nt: TGCGCCAGCGGGGAGAGCCCGGGGAACTACGAGCAGTACTTC

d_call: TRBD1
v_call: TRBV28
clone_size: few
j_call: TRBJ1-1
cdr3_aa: CASSRSGTANTEAFF
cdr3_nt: TGTGCCAGCAGCCGATCCGGGACAGCGAACACTGAAGCTTTCTTT

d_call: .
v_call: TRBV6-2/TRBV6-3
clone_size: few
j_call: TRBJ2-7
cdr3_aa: CASSSPTPYEQYF
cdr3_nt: TGTGCCAGCAGTTCCCCGACACCCTACGAGCAGTACTTC

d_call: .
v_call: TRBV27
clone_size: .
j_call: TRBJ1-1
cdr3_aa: CASSSLTGFTEAFF
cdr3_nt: TGTGCCAGCAGTTCACTAACAGGTTTCACTGAAGCTTTCTTT

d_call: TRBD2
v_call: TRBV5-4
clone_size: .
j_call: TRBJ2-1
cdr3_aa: CASSFSAGGGYNEQFF
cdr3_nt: TGTGCCAGCAGCTTCTCAGCGGGGGGGGGATACAATGAGCAGTTCTTC

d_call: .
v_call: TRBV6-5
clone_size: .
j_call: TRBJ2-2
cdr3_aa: CASRVGGNTGELFF
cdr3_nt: TGTGCCAGCAGGGTGGGGGGGAACACCGGGGAGCTGTTTTTT

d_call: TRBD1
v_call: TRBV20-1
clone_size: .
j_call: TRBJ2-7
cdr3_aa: CSASPRGPYEQYF
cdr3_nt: TGCAGTGCTAGTCCTAGGGGGCCCTACGAGCAGTACTTC

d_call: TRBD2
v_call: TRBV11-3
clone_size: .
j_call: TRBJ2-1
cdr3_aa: CASSLGLAGARNEQFF
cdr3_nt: TGTGCCAGCAGCTTAGGACTAGCGGGGGCCCGGAATGAGCAGTTCTTC

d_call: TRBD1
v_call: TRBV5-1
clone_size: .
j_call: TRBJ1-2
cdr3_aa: CASSLGTADYGYTF
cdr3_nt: TGCGCCAGCAGCCTGGGGACAGCCGACTATGGCTACACCTTC

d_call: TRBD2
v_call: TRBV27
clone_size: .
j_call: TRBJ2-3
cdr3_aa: CASRTSGSDTQYF
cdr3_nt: TGTGCCAGCAGGACTAGCGGGAGCGATACGCAGTATTTT

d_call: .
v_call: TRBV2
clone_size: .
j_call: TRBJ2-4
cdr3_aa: CASSESLAKNIQYF
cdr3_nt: TGTGCCAGCAGTGAATCATTAGCCAAAAACATTCAGTACTTC

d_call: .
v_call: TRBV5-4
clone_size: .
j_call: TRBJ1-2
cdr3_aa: CASSAGSYGYTF
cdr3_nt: TGTGCCAGCAGCGCCGGGTCCTATGGCTACACCTTC

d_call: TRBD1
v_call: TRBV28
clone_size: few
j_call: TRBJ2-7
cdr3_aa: CASSFPQGASYEQYF
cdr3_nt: TGTGCCAGCAGTTTCCCACAGGGGGCGTCCTACGAGCAGTACTTC

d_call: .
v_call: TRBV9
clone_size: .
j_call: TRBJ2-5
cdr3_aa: CAIKEGVGCQETQYF
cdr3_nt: TGTGCCATCAAAGAGGGGGTGGGGTGCCAAGAGACCCAGTACTTC

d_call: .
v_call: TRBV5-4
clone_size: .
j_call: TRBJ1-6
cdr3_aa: CASSLGAQSALHF
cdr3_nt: TGTGCCAGCAGCTTGGGGGCGCAATCGGCCCTCCACTTT

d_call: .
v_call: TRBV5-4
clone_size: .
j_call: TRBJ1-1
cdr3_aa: CASGAGTWGTEAFF
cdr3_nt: TGTGCCAGCGGAGCCGGGACTTGGGGAACTGAAGCTTTCTTT

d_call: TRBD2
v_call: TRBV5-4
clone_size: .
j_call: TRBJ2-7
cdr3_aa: CASSFRTSGGPSYEQYF
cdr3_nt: TGTGCCAGCAGCTTTCGGACTAGCGGGGGGCCCTCCTACGAGCAGTACTTC

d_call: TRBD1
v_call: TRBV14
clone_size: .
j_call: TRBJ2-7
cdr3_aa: CASSLWTGGAEEQYF
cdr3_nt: TGTGCCAGCAGCCTATGGACAGGGGGCGCGGAGGAGCAGTACTTC

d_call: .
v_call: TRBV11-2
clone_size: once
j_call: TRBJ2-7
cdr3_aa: CASSQQVLSYEQYF
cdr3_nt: TGTGCCAGCAGCCAACAGGTTCTCTCCTACGAGCAGTACTTC

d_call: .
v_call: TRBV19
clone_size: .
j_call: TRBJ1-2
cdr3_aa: CASSKGGRNYGYTF
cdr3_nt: TGTGCCAGTAGTAAAGGCGGGCGGAACTATGGCTACACCTTC

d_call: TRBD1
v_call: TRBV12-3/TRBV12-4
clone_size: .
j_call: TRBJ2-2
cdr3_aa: CASSLQGSGELFF
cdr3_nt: TGTGCCAGCAGTCTACAGGGGTCCGGGGAGCTGTTTTTT

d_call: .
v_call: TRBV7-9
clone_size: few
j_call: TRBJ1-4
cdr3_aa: CASSLSPANEKLFF
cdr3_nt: TGTGCCAGCAGCTTATCCCCAGCTAATGAAAAACTGTTTTTT

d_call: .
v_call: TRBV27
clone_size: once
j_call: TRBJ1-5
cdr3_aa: CASSRGRVNQPQHF
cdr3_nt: TGTGCCAGCAGTAGGGGTCGGGTGAATCAGCCCCAGCATTTT

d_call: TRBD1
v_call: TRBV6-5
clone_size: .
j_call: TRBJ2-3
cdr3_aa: CASSFTGTGGSDTQYF
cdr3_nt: TGTGCCAGCAGTTTCACCGGGACAGGGGGTTCAGATACGCAGTATTTT

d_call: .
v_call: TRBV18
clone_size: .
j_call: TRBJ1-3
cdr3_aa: CASSREGNTIYF
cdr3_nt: TGTGCCAGCTCACGAGAGGGAAACACCATATATTTT

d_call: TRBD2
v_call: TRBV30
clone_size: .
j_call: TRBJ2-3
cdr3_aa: CASTLSGGRDTQYF
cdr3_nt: TGTGCCTCCACCCTGAGCGGGGGAAGGGATACGCAGTATTTT

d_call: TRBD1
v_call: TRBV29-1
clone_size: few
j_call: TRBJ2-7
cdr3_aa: CSVANRGYEQYF
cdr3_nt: TGCAGCGTAGCCAACAGGGGTTACGAGCAGTACTTC

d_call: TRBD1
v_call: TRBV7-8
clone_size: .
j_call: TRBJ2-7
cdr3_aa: CASSSSGQGEQYF
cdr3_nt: TGTGCCAGCAGCTCTTCGGGACAGGGCGAGCAGTACTTC

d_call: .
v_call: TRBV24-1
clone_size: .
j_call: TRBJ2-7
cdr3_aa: CATSDYTGYEQYF
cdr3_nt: TGTGCCACCAGTGATTATACAGGGTACGAGCAGTACTTC

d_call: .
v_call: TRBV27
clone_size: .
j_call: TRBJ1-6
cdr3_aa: CASSFRSSYNSPLHF
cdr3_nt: TGTGCCAGCAGTTTCCGGAGCTCCTATAATTCACCCCTCCACTTT

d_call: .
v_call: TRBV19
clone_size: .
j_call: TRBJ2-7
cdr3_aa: CASSMRAAVRYEQYF
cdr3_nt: TGTGCCAGTAGCATGAGGGCAGCGGTTCGCTACGAGCAGTACTTC

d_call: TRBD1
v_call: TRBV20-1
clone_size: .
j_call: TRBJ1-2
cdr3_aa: CSASVGTGYGYTF
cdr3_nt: TGCAGTGCTAGTGTTGGGACAGGGTATGGCTACACCTTT